The 16 T cell receptor beta chains in this list originate from one sample, sequenced in a study of chemoradiotherapy in HPV16-positive cancers. Assay: immunoSEQ multiplex PCR; the TCRdb copy retains only in-frame clones and omits some. The sample includes roughly 39,000 clones, 75% to 85% of them seen just once. The material sequenced was blood, taken from a patient who underwent chemoradiotherapy. The receptors derive from a human donor with HPV-associated anogenital cancer.

V is TRBV4-3 and J is TRBJ2-5; D gene unclear. The CDR3 totals 14 residues. Per the germline V gene, CDR1 is LGHNA and CDR2 is YSLEER. Trimming stripped 0 bases from V and 4 bases from J, with 9 bases between. The CDR3 nucleotides read TGCGCCAGCAGCCAAGATCTAAGGAGAGAGACCCAGTACTTC. As protein: CASSQDLRRETQYF.

This clone was observed a single time. The rearrangement joins TRBV7-3 to TRBJ2-2; D remains unclear. Germline V gives CDR1 SGHTA, CDR2 FQGTGA. This CDR3 contains 13 residues. Trimming removed 4 bases from V and 4 bases from J, with 7 bases in between. DNA for the CDR3: TGTGCCAGCAGCTCTCTGGGCACCGGGGAGCTGTTTTTT. Translation: CASSSLGTGELFF.

The chain uses TRBV7-6 and TRBJ1-1; perhaps TRBD1 as D (6 bases). There are 17 residues in the CDR3. Germline values: CDR1 SGHVS, CDR2 FNYEAQ. The ends were cut back, 1 base at V and 0 bases at J, with 15 bases in the middle. The CDR3 region is CASSLEQGKRLNTEAFF. Here the CDR3 DNA reads TGTGCCAGCAGCTTAGAACAGGGAAAGAGGTTGAACACTGAAGCTTTCTTT.

The rearrangement links TRBV1 to TRBJ2-7; the DNA was not used to check the table's D call, TRBD2. TRBV1 is termed a pseudogene. CDR3 length: 15 amino acids. DNA of the CDR3: TGCACCAGCAGCCAAGGAACTAGCGGGGGCTACGAGCAGTACTTC. Its translation: CTSSQGTSGGYEQYF.

The rearrangement uses TRBV6-6 and TRBJ1-1; tentative D call: TRBD1 (6 bases). V lost 10 bases and J lost 1, with 16 bases in between. In germline, CDR1 is MNHNY, CDR2 SVGAGI (reference sequence). The CDR3 runs 14 residues. CDR3 DNA: TGTGCCACGAAGACTGGACAGACGAACACTGAAGCTTTCTTT. Residues: CATKTGQTNTEAFF.

The V call is TRBV7-3, the J call TRBJ2-7; D gene ambiguous. The germline CDR1 and CDR2 sequences are SGHTA and FQGTGA. The CDR3 length is 14 residues. The V gene lost 2 bases and the J gene lost 5 bases, with 13 bases spanning the gap. The CDR3 here is CASSLSPVKDEQYF. CDR3 DNA sequence: TGTGCCAGCAGCTTATCCCCCGTTAAGGACGAGCAGTACTTC.

This clone was counted a few times. The chain is built from TRBV4-1 and TRBJ2-7, with TRBD2 matching 7 bases. With V trimmed by 1 base and J by 0 bases, 3 bases remained unmatched. The CDR3 contains 15 residues. CDR1 and CDR2 from the germline V gene are MGHRA and YSYEKL. DNA of the CDR3: TGCGCCAGCAGCCAAGTCGGGGGGAGCTCCTACGAGCAGTACTTC. The encoded protein is CASSQVGGSSYEQYF.

The CDR3 loop reads CASSPRDRAEEKETQYF. CDR3 DNA: TGTGCCAGCTCACCCCGGGACAGGGCGGAAGAAAAAGAGACCCAGTACTTC. This chain joins TRBV18 and TRBJ2-5; 9 bases fit TRBD1. The CDR3 spans 17 residues. Trimming cost V 3 bases and J 3 bases; bases outside gene matches: 11. The germline V gene encodes CDR1 KGHSH and CDR2 LQKENI.

The chain couples TRBV5-4 to TRBJ2-5; D is possibly TRBD2 (7 bases). The V gene lost 5 bases and the J gene lost 5 bases, with 19 bases spanning the gap. The CDR3 contains 15 residues. Germline V gene sequence: CDR1 SGHNT, CDR2 YYREEE (reference sequence). The CDR3 DNA reads as TGTGCCAGCAGTTTAAACGGGGGGCTAGAGGAGACCCAGTACTTC. The encoded protein is CASSLNGGLEETQYF.

The rearrangement joins TRBV18 to TRBJ1-2, with D unclear. CDR1 and CDR2 from the germline V gene are KGHSH and LQKENI. The CDR3 is made up of 15 amino acids. Trimming removed 1 base from V and 0 bases from J, with 9 bases in between. The CDR3 coding sequence is TGTGCCAGCTCACCACTGTCAGAAACTAACTATGGCTACACCTTC. Its translation: CASSPLSETNYGYTF.

The chain employs TRBV6-5 and TRBJ2-2; D remains ambiguous. Trimming took off 8 bases at V and 5 bases at J, with 15 bases between the two ends. Germline loops: CDR1 MNHEY, CDR2 SVGAGI. This CDR3 spans 14 amino acids. CDR3 nucleotide sequence: TGTGCCAGCGGCGTTCTGGGATGGACCGGGGAGCTGTTTTTT. Protein product: CASGVLGWTGELFF.

The gene calls are TRBV5-1 and TRBJ2-3; 8 nucleotides agree with TRBD2. V lost 1 base to trimming and J lost 1 base; unmatched junction nucleotides: 2. CDR3 length: 15 amino acids. CDR1 SGHRS and CDR2 YFSETQ come from the germline V gene. The CDR3 protein is CASSLTRGGTDTQYF. In nucleotides, the CDR3 is TGCGCCAGCAGCTTGACGCGGGGGGGCACAGATACGCAGTATTTT.

The gene calls are TRBV5-1 and TRBJ1-2; no clear D gene. Looked up from germline, CDR1 is SGHRS and CDR2 is YFSETQ. The V and J ends lost 5 bases and 2 bases respectively, with 13 bases between them. This CDR3 has 14 residues. Here the CDR3 DNA reads TGCGCCAGCAGTCGAACTAACGTGAACTATGGCTACACCTTC. Amino acid sequence: CASSRTNVNYGYTF.

This clone was picked up a small number of times. The chain carries TRBV27 and TRBJ1-2; D might be TRBD1 (5 bases). Between the trimmed V and J ends, which lost 0 bases and 5 bases, there was a span of 16 bases. The CDR3 runs 16 residues. The germline CDR1 and CDR2 sequences are MNHEY and SMNVEV (reference sequence). The CDR3 sequence: CASSLSGTYPQYGYTF. Here the CDR3 DNA reads TGTGCCAGCAGTTTATCAGGGACCTACCCTCAATATGGCTACACCTTC.

The chain couples TRBV27 to TRBJ2-2; D is undetermined. CDR3 length equals 13 residues. Trimming cost V 0 bases and J 3 bases, with 2 bases left between them. Germline values: CDR1 MNHEY, CDR2 SMNVEV (reference sequence). CDR3 sequence (DNA): TGTGCCAGCAGTTTATCGGACACCGGGGAGCTGTTTTTT. This codes for CASSLSDTGELFF.

The DNA for the CDR3 is TGTGCCTGGAGTCACCGAGCCTACAATGAGCAGTTCTTC. It encodes CAWSHRAYNEQFF. This chain connects TRBV30 to TRBJ2-1; no definite D call. V lost 2 bases to trimming and J lost 2 bases, with 7 bases between them. The CDR3 consists of 13 residues. Germline-derived CDR1 and CDR2 are GTSNPN and SVGIG (reference sequence).